The 8 T cell receptor beta chains given below trace back to one sample, sequenced in a study of beta chain features in type 1 diabetes (dated 2018 in TCRdb). Library creation used the immunoSEQ multiplex PCR assay. All of the isolated RNA was reverse transcribed with the High Capacity cDNA Reverse Transcription Kit, so expressed TCRB transcripts were sequenced. In its TCRdb copy, this immuneACCESS table keeps in-frame sequences only and misses some clones. Where compared with another copy, unresolved V genes explain less than half of these, and the others have no known cause. The sample table shows around 430,000 clones, and about 30% are seen once. The ten largest clones capture roughly 0.066% of the sample. The sequenced sample was naive CD4+ T cells from blood. The cell subset or site label, read with the paper, signifies: true naive CD4+ T cells. These receptors all stem from a man aged 18 to 30 in good health.

This clone was counted only a few times. The chain carries TRBV29-1 and TRBJ2-1; D is perhaps TRBD2 (5 bases). Between the trimmed V and J ends, which lost 7 bases and 0 bases, there was a span of 10 bases. The germline gives CDR1 SQVTM, CDR2 ANQGSEA. This CDR3 spans 13 amino acids. The CDR3 reads CSGLRGSYNEQFF. In nucleotides, the CDR3 is TGCAGCGGACTCCGGGGCTCCTACAATGAGCAGTTCTTC.

This chain uses TRBV7-9 with TRBJ2-7; TRBD2 aligns across 7 bases. Per the germline V gene, CDR1 is SEHNR and CDR2 is FQNEAQ (reference sequence). V lost 5 bases, J lost 2 bases, and 12 bases stayed unmatched. This CDR3 spans 16 amino acids. The CDR3 here is CASSRTLARHTYEQYF. The DNA for the CDR3 is TGTGCCAGCAGCCGCACACTAGCGCGTCATACCTACGAGCAGTACTTC.

This clone was detected a few times. V gene TRBV13 combines with J gene TRBJ2-6; D is possibly TRBD1 (6 bases). The CDR3 spans 16 residues. Germline CDR1 PRHDT, CDR2 FYEKMQ (reference sequence). With 3 bases removed from V and 0 bases from J, the gap between germline ends came to 9 bases. The CDR3 DNA reads TGTGCCAGCAGCTTTTTGGGGGCCTCTGGGGCCAACGTCCTGACTTTC. Translating it yields CASSFLGASGANVLTF.

This clone was observed a few times. The chain uses TRBV29-1 and TRBJ2-3; D perhaps matches TRBD1 (6 bases). Trimming cost V 6 bases and J 1 base, with 11 bases left between them. Per germline, CDR1 SQVTM and CDR2 ANQGSEA. This CDR3 contains 13 residues. For the CDR3, the DNA is TGCAGCGTGGGGACACCTGGCACAGATACGCAGTATTTT. It translates to CSVGTPGTDTQYF.

This clone was picked up one time. V gene TRBV15 combines with J gene TRBJ2-7; D is ambiguous. Germline V lookup: CDR1 LNHNV, CDR2 YYDKDF (reference sequence). The CDR3 contains 14 residues. V gave up 1 base and J gave up 0 bases, with 7 bases separating them. CDR3 DNA: TGTGCCACCAGCAGAGCCGGGCTCTCCTACGAGCAGTACTTC. Protein: CATSRAGLSYEQYF. The whole variable domain, remainder taken from reference TRBV15 and TRBJ2-7, is DAMVIQNPRYQVTQFGKPVTLSCSQTLNHNVMYWYQQKSSQAPKLLFHYYDKDFNNEADTPDNFQSRRPNTSFCFLDIRSPGLGDTAMYLCATSRAGLSYEQYFGPGTRLTVT.

The rearrangement links TRBV5-1 to TRBJ2-5; D possibly corresponds to TRBD2 (6 bases). The V gene lost 4 bases and the J gene lost 5 bases, with 18 bases spanning the gap. Germline V gene lookup returns CDR1 SGHRS and CDR2 YFSETQ. This CDR3 is built from 15 residues. The CDR3 here is CASSHSGSPRETQYF. The CDR3 nucleotides are TGCGCCAGCAGCCACTCCGGGAGCCCGAGGGAGACCCAGTACTTC.

As DNA, the CDR3 is TGTGCCCGGACCAAAGGAGATACGCAGTATTTT. This gives the protein CARTKGDTQYF. The gene calls are TRBV30 and TRBJ2-3; D unclear. This CDR3 is 11 amino acids long. Looked up from germline, CDR1 is GTSNPN and CDR2 is SVGIG (reference sequence). Trimming pared 8 bases from V and 5 bases from J, leaving 11 bases between.

The chain employs TRBV7-2 and TRBJ2-5; TRBD2 matches at 9 bases. Germline assignment: CDR1 SGHTA and CDR2 FQGNSA. Trimming at V came to 5 bases and at J to 5 bases, leaving 12 bases not matched to a gene. This CDR3 spans 16 amino acids. DNA for the CDR3: TGTGCCAGCAGCCCAGCTGGGCGGGAGGGCACGGAGACCCAGTACTTC. Residues: CASSPAGREGTETQYF.